The T cell receptor beta chain under discussion was sequenced for a study of graft-versus-host responses after intestinal transplantation. Overall study context: As for transplant type, recipients had multivisceral, liver-intestinal, or isolated intestinal grafts. Recipients uniformly received anti-thymocyte globulin induction, followed by tacrolimus and steroids for 3 to 4 years.

Libraries were prepared by immunoSEQ multiplex PCR; TCRdb keeps only in-frame clonotypes and omits some of them. The sample holds under 150,000 clones, around 90% seen once. Overall study results and limits: GvH clones turned up in recipient marrow; some had shown up first in ileum or blood.

Germline V lookup: CDR1 WNHNN, CDR2 SYGVQD (reference sequence). Trimming removed 3 bases from V and 0 bases from J, with 9 bases in between. CDR3 length: 14 residues. As concerns this clone: Its specificity is not known.

The clonotype originates from a human donor who received an intestinal transplant. The V gene is TRBV10-1, the J gene TRBJ2-7; D gene ambiguous. Sequenced material: unstimulated CD4+ T cells sorted from spleen or lymph node cells, taken before intestinal transplant. The CDR3 nucleotides read TGCGCCAGCAGTGAAAGGGTCTCCTCCTACGAGCAGTACTTC. It translates to CASSERVSSYEQYF.